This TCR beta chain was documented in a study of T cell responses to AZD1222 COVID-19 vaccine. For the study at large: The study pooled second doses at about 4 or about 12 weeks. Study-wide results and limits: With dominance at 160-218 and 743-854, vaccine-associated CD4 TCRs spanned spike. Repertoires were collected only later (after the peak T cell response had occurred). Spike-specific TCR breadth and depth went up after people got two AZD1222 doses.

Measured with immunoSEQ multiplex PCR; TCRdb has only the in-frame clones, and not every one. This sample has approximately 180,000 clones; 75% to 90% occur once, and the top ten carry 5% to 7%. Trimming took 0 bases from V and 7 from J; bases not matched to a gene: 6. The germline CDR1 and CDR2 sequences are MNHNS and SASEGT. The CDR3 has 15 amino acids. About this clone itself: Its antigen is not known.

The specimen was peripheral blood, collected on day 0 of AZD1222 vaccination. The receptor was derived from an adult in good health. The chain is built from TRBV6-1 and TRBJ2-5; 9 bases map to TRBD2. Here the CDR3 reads CASSEALAGTGTQYF. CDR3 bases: TGTGCCAGCAGTGAAGCTCTAGCGGGAACGGGGACCCAGTACTTC.